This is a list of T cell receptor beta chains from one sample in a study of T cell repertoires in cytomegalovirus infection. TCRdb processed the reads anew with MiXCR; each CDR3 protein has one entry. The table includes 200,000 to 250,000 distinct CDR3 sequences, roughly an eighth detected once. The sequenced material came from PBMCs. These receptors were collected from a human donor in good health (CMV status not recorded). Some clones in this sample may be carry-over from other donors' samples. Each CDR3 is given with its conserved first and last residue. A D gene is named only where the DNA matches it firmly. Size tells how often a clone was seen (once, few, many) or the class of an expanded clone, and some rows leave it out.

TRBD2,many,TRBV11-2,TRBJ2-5,TGTGCCAGCAGCTTAGAAAGCGGGAGAGGGACCCAGTACTTC,CASSLESGRGTQYF
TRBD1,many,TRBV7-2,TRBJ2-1,TGTGCCAGCAGCCCGGGACAGGGGGGGTTCAATGAGCAGTTCTTC,CASSPGQGGFNEQFF
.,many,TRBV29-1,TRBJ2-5,TGCAGCGTTCGGGACGGCCAAGAGACCCAGTACTTC,CSVRDGQETQYF
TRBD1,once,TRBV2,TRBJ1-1,TGTGCCAGCACCCGGGGCAGGGGGGCCAATGAAGCTTTCTTT,CASTRGRGANEAFF
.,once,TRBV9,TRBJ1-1,TGTGCCAGCAGCGCCCAAGGGAACACTGAAGCTTTCTTT,CASSAQGNTEAFF
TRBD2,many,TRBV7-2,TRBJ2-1,TGTGCCAGCAGCTTAGGCGGGGGGGCCAATGAGCAGTTCTTC,CASSLGGGANEQFF
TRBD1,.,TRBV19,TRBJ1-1,TGTGCCAGTGCCTTGGAGACAGGGAGCGCGAACACTGAAGCTTTCTTT,CASALETGSANTEAFF
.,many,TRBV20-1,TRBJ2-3,TGCAGTGCTAGAGGGATCCTGCGCCGGGCCTTAGATACGCAGTATTTT,CSARGILRRALDTQYF
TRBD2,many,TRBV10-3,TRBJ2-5,TGTGCCATCAGGTCCCTAGCGGGGGAGACCCAGTACTTC,CAIRSLAGETQYF
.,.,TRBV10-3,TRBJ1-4,TGTGCCATCAGTGAGTCAGAACGGCTAAATGAAAAACTGTTTTTT,CAISESERLNEKLFF
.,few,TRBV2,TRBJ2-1,TGTGCCAGCAGTGATTCAAGCGCTACCTACAATGAGCAGTTCTTC,CASSDSSATYNEQFF
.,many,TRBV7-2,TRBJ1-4,TGTGCCAGCAGCCCCCGGGCCCCCCCTAATGAAAAACTGTTTTTT,CASSPRAPPNEKLFF
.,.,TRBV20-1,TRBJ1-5,TGCAGTGTAGAGGGGGGAGGTTCAAATCAGCCCCAGCATTTT,CSVEGGGSNQPQHF
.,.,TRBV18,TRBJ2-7,TGTGCCAGCTCACTCGGGACTCAAACCTACGAGCAGTACTTC,CASSLGTQTYEQYF
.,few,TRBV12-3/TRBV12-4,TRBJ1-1,TGTGCCAGCAGTTTACCCAACACCCCTGAAGCTTTCTTT,CASSLPNTPEAFF
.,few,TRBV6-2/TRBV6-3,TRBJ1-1,TGTGCCAGCAGTAGACGGACGGTTAACACTGAAGCTTTCTTT,CASSRRTVNTEAFF
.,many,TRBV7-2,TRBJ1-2,TGTGCCAGCAGCCGGTCGGACGGTTCCTGGGGCTACACCTTC,CASSRSDGSWGYTF
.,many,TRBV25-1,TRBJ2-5,TGTGCCAGCAGCCGTGGTGGGGGTAAAGAGACCCAGTACTTC,CASSRGGGKETQYF
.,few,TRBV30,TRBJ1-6,TGTGCCTGGAGTGGAGAGTGGAGAAATAATTCACCCCTCCACTTT,CAWSGEWRNNSPLHF
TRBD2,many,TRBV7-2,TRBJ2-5,TGTGCCAGCAGATTAAGCGGGGGGGCCCGAGGGACCCAGTACTTC,CASRLSGGARGTQYF
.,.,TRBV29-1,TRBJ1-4,TGCAGCGGCAAAGGGGCAGCAACTAATGAAAAACTGTTTTTT,CSGKGAATNEKLFF
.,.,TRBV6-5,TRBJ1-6,TGTGCCAGCAGTAACGACGGGAGCTCCTATAATTCACCCCTCCACTTT,CASSNDGSSYNSPLHF
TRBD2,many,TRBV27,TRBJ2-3,TGTGCCAGCAGTTCCCCGGGGAGGGGCACAGATACGCAGTATTTT,CASSSPGRGTDTQYF
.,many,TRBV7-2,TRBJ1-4,TGTGCCAGCAGCCCTCGGGGGGAGGCAACTAATGAAAAACTGTTTTTT,CASSPRGEATNEKLFF
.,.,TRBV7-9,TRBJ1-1,TGTGCCAGCAGCTTATTGGTCGGTAATGCTGAAGCTTTCTTT,CASSLLVGNAEAFF
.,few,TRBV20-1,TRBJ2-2,TGCAGTGCTAGGGCTCGGGTAAACGGGGAGCTGTTTTTT,CSARARVNGELFF
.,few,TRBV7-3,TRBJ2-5,TGTGCCAGCAGCTTAAAGGGGGGGGGGCTAGTCCAAGAGACCCAGTACTTC,CASSLKGGGLVQETQYF
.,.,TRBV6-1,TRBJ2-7,TGTGCCAGCAGTGAAGCGGGACAACGAGAGCAGTACTTC,CASSEAGQREQYF